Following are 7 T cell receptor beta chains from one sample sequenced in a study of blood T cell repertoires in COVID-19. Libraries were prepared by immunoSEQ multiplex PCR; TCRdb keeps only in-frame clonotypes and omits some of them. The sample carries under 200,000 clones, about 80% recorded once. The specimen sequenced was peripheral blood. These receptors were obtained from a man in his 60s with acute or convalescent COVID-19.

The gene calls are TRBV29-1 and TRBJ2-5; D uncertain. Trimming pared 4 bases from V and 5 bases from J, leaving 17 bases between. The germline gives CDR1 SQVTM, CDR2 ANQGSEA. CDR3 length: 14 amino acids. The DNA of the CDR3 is TGCAGCGTTGTTAGCAGCCTTAATTTGGAGACCCAGTACTTC. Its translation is CSVVSSLNLETQYF.

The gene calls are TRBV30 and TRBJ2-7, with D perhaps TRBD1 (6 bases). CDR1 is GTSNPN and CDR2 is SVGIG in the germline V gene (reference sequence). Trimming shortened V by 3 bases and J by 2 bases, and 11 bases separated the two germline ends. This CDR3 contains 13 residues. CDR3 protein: CAWSRDTPYEQYF. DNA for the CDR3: TGTGCCTGGAGCCGGGACACCCCCTACGAGCAGTACTTC.

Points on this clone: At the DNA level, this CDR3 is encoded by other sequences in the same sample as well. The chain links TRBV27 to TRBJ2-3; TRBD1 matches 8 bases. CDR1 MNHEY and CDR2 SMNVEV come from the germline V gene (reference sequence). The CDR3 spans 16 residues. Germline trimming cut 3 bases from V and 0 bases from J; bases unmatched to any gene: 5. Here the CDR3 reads CASSFGTGDSTDTQYF. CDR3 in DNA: TGTGCCAGCAGTTTTGGGACAGGCGATAGCACAGATACGCAGTATTTT.

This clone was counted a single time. This CDR3 reads CASSLRSGGASTDTQYF. The CDR3 DNA follows: TGTGCCAGCAGTCTAAGAAGCGGGGGGGCCTCGACAGATACGCAGTATTTT. The V gene is TRBV2, the J gene TRBJ2-3; 10 bases are shared with TRBD2. Germline values: CDR1 SNHLY, CDR2 FYNNEI. The V segment lost 5 bases and the J segment 3 bases; nucleotides outside the gene matches: 11. The CDR3 loop spans 17 amino acids.

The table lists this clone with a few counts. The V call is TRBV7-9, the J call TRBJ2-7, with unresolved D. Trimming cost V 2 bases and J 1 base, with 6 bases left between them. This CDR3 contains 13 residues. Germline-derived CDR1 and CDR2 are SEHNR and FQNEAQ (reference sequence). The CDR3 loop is CASSLQVSYEQYF. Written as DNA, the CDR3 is TGTGCCAGCAGCTTACAGGTGTCCTACGAGCAGTACTTC.

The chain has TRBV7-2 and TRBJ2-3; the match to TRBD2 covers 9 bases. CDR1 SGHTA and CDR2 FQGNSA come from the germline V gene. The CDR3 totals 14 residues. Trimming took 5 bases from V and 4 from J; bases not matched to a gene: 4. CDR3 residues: CASSLERGADTQYF. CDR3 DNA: TGTGCCAGCAGCCTAGAGCGGGGGGCAGATACGCAGTATTTT.

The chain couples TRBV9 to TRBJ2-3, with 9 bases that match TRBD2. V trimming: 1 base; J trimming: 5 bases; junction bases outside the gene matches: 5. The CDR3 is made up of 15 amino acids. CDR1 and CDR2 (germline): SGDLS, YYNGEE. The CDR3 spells CASSVWSSGGDTQYF. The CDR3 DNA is TGTGCCAGCAGCGTATGGAGTAGCGGGGGAGATACGCAGTATTTT.